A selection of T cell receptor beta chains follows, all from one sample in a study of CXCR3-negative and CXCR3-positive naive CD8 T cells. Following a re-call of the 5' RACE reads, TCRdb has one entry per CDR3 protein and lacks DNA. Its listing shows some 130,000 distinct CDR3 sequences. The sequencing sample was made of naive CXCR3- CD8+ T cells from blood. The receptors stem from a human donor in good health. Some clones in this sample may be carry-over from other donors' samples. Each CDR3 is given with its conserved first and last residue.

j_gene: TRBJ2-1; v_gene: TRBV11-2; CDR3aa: CASSLRAGSNNEQFF
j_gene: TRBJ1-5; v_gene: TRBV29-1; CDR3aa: CSVAPGNNQPQHF
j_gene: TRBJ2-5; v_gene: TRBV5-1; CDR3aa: CASSLFAGGRQETQYF
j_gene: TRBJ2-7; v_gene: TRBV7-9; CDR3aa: CASSLGGGTYEQYF
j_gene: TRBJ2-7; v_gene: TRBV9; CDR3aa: CALRGTERYEQYF
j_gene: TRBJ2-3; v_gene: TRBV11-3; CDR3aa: CASTPREEADTQYF
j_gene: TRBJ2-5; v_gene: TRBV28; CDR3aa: CASSFSKTQYF
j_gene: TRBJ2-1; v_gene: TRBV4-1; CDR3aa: CASSPRLAGGPRNEQFF
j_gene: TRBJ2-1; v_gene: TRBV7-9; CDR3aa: CASSYSTSGNYNEQFF
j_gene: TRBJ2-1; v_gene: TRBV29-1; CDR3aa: CSVEPLDRLGYNEQFF
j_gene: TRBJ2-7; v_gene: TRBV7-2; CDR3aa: CASSFGLAESYEQYF
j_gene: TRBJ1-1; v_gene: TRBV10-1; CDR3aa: CASSEDRLNTEAFF
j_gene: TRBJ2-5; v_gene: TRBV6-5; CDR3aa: CASSYRPIGGVEETQYF
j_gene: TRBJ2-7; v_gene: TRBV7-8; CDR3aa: CASSLRRTGATYEQYF
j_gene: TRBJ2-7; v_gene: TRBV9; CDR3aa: CASSETSGNEQYF
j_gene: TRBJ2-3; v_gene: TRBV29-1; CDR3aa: CSVPPSGGPDTQYF
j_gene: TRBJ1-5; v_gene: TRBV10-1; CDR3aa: CASSESDRASHF
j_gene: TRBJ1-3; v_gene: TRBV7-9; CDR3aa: CASSLGGRGNTIYF
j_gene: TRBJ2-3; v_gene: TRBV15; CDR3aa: CATSSADSTDTQYF
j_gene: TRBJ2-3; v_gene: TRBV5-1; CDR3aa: CASSRGGADTQYF
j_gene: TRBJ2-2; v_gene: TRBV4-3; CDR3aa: CASSPRTGIGWELFF
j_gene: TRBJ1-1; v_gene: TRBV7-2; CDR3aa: CASSPPRDLNTEAFF
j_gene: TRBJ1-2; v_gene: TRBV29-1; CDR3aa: CSVPRVTGRIYGYTF
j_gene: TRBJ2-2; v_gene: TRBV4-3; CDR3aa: CASSQDSWDGTGELFF
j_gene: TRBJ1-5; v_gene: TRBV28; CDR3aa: CASSLFRTFGQGYGQPQHF
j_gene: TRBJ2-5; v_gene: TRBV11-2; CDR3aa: CASSLDLGAGETPYF
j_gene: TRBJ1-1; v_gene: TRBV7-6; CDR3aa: CASSLGEGAPAEAFF